The 24 T cell receptor beta chains given below trace back to one sample, sequenced in a study of T-cell reconstitution after alpha-beta-depleted transplantation in children (dated by TCRdb to the mid-2010s). Libraries were constructed by PCR. Sequencing used an Illumina HiSeq 2500. TCR library preparation used molecular barcoding, with unique molecular identifiers applied to normalize quantification of the TCRbeta repertoire. TCRdb reran the public reads through fastp at Q25 and MiXCR, keeping productive beta chains. Rows are combined by CDR3 protein, so each entry shows the most common genes and DNA. Across this sample there are a few hundred thousand distinct CDR3 sequences, with 9.9% seen only once. The ten largest clonotypes hold roughly a tenth of the sample. The sample in question was PBMCs from the stem cell graft donor, obtained from the stem cell graft. The receptors derive from a human donor who donated a stem cell graft to a child with SCID.

This clonotype showed up many times. The J gene is TRBJ1-1, the V gene TRBV29-1, with D possibly TRBD1 on 6 matching bases. This CDR3 is 12 amino acids long. The germline V and J ends were trimmed by 7 bases and 1 base, with 10 bases remaining between them. Germline V gene sequence: CDR1 SQVTM, CDR2 ANQGSEA. This CDR3 reads CSGGHANTEAFF. DNA for the CDR3: TGCAGCGGGGGACATGCGAACACTGAAGCTTTCTTT.

This chain links TRBV19 with TRBJ1-1; no definite D call. CDR1 and CDR2 (germline): LNHDA, SQIVND (reference sequence). The CDR3 spans 14 residues. V lost 7 bases and J 1 base, leaving 13 bases between the germline ends. CDR3: CASTKIVWNTEAFF. DNA for the CDR3: TGTGCCAGTACCAAAATCGTTTGGAACACTGAAGCTTTCTTT.

This clonotype was recorded at least ten times. The chain joins TRBV12-3 or TRBV12-4 to TRBJ1-1, with 8 bases lining up with TRBD1. V lost 2 bases to trimming and J lost 7 bases; unmatched junction nucleotides: 6. The CDR3 contains 14 residues. CDR3 in DNA: TGTGCCAGCAGTTTATGCCCGACAGGGGATGAAGCTTTCTTT. It codes for CASSLCPTGDEAFF.

This clonotype was recorded a few times. This chain connects TRBV7-9 to TRBJ2-7; perhaps TRBD1 as D (6 bases). V shed 5 bases and J shed 2 bases, with 13 bases lying between them. This CDR3 contains 14 residues. Germline CDR1 is SEHNR and CDR2 is FQNEAQ (reference sequence). The CDR3 DNA follows: TGTGCCAGCAGCCCAACAGGACAGCCCTACGAGCAGTACTTC. It encodes CASSPTGQPYEQYF.

This clonotype was observed at least ten times. The chain links TRBV5-1 to TRBJ2-5; TRBD2 aligns across 11 bases. The germline gives CDR1 SGHRS, CDR2 YFSETQ. V lost 4 bases and J lost 0; bases outside the gene matches: 2. This CDR3 is 15 amino acids long. The CDR3 bases are TGCGCCAGCAGCCTTAGCGGGGGGGACCAAGAGACCCAGTACTTC. It specifies CASSLSGGDQETQYF.

The chain combines TRBV5-1 with TRBJ2-7, with 8 bases identical to TRBD1. V shed 2 bases and J 0 bases; nucleotides not matched to a gene: 7. Looked up from germline, CDR1 is SGHRS and CDR2 is YFSETQ. The CDR3 loop spans 16 amino acids. The CDR3 DNA reads TGCGCCAGCAGCTTCCCGGACAGGGCGAGCTCCTACGAGCAGTACTTC. It translates to CASSFPDRASSYEQYF.

This clonotype was detected only a few times. The rearrangement links TRBV3-1 to TRBJ1-6; no firm D call. Trimming took off 2 bases at V and 7 bases at J, with 12 bases between the two ends. This CDR3 contains 15 residues. CDR1 LGHDT and CDR2 YNNKEL come from the germline V gene (reference sequence). The CDR3, as DNA: TGTGCCAGCAGCCAACCCGGGAACTTGAATTCACCCCTCCACTTT. Its translation: CASSQPGNLNSPLHF.

Many counts were recorded for this clonotype. The V and J genes are TRBV12-3 or TRBV12-4 and TRBJ1-5; TRBD1 agrees at 9 bases. Losses at the gene ends were 8 bases for V and 3 bases for J; bases not matched to a gene: 2. The CDR3 runs to 13 residues. CDR3 DNA: TGTGCCAGCCGGACAGGGGTCAATCAGCCCCAGCATTTT. It yields the protein CASRTGVNQPQHF.

This clonotype has only a few counts. The chain combines TRBV6-1 with TRBJ1-4; TRBD1 aligns across 9 bases. The trim removed 4 bases at V and 8 bases at J, leaving 5 bases unmatched. The CDR3 is made up of 14 amino acids. CDR1 is MNHNS and CDR2 is SASEGT in the germline V gene. CDR3 sequence: CASSAGQGREKLFF. In DNA form, the CDR3 reads TGTGCCAGCAGTGCGGGACAGGGTCGGGAAAAACTGTTTTTT.

J is TRBJ2-3 and V is TRBV10-3; no firm D call. The CDR3 spans 12 residues. Trimming pared 2 bases from V and 6 bases from J, leaving 6 bases between. Germline-derived CDR1 and CDR2 are ENHRY and SYGVKD. In nucleotides, the CDR3 is TGTGCCATCAGTGAGCCCTTTGATACGCAGTATTTT. This codes for CAISEPFDTQYF.

The chain uses TRBV5-6 and TRBJ2-1; D remains unclear. CDR1 and CDR2 (germline): SGHDT, YYEEEE. This CDR3 region has 12 residues. V lost 2 bases to trimming and J lost 7 bases, with 7 bases between them. Here the CDR3 DNA reads TGTGCCAGCAGCTTCATGAAAAATGAGCAGTTCTTC. Protein sequence: CASSFMKNEQFF.

This clonotype was counted many times. The rearrangement joins TRBV20-1 to TRBJ2-7; D remains ambiguous. V lost 3 bases, J lost 0 bases, and 6 bases lay in between. The CDR3 extends over 12 amino acids. Germline lookup yields CDR1 DFQATT and CDR2 SNEGSKA (reference sequence). The CDR3 DNA sequence: TGCAGTGCTAGGGTCAACTCCTACGAGCAGTACTTC. This sequence encodes CSARVNSYEQYF.

This clonotype showed up just a few times. The chain is built from TRBV12-3 or TRBV12-4 and TRBJ1-2; D remains unclear. The ends were cut back, 1 base at V and 4 bases at J, with 10 bases in the middle. The CDR3 has 14 residues. The CDR3 DNA is TGTGCCAGCAGTTTAGAGGAAGGAGCCTATGGCTACACCTTC. Translating gives CASSLEEGAYGYTF.

This clonotype was counted a few times. The chain joins TRBV27 to TRBJ2-7; no clear D gene. This CDR3 region has 14 residues. Germline V CDR1 and CDR2: MNHEY, SMNVEV (reference sequence). Trimming cost V 2 bases and J 2 bases, with 10 bases left between them. CDR3 residues: CASSLGTDTYEQYF. As DNA, the CDR3 is TGTGCCAGCAGTTTAGGTACAGACACCTACGAGCAGTACTTC.

This clonotype was observed at least ten times. V usage is TRBV19 and J usage is TRBJ1-1; D is perhaps TRBD1 (6 bases). The CDR3 extends over 14 amino acids. CDR1 is LNHDA and CDR2 is SQIVND in the germline V gene (reference sequence). V was trimmed by 10 bases and J by 6 bases, leaving 21 bases between them. In nucleotides, the CDR3 is TGTGCCACTCAAACTCCGGGACAAGGCGCTGAAGCTTTCTTT. This codes for CATQTPGQGAEAFF.

This clonotype turned up a few times. The gene calls are TRBV5-1 and TRBJ2-2; D gene uncertain. Germline V gives CDR1 SGHRS, CDR2 YFSETQ. Trimming cost V 0 bases and J 0 bases, with 12 bases left between them. This CDR3 is built from 17 residues. The chain's CDR3 is CASSLVARTSNTGELFF. Written as DNA, the CDR3 is TGCGCCAGCAGCTTGGTGGCCAGGACGTCGAACACCGGGGAGCTGTTTTTT.

This clonotype came up a few times. The V gene is TRBV15, the J gene TRBJ2-5, with 7 nucleotides matching TRBD1. This CDR3 region has 14 residues. Per germline, CDR1 LNHNV and CDR2 YYDKDF (reference sequence). With 1 base clipped from V and 3 bases from J, the junction kept 2 bases outside the gene matches. DNA for the CDR3: TGTGCCACCAGCAGAGGGGGGACAGAAGAGACCCAGTACTTC. As protein: CATSRGGTEETQYF.

In this sample, this clonotype turned up a few times. The rearrangement uses TRBV5-1 and TRBJ2-1, with 8 bases lining up with TRBD1. The CDR3 is 15 residues long. Germline V gives CDR1 SGHRS, CDR2 YFSETQ. Trimming at V came to 5 bases and at J to 8 bases, leaving 12 bases not matched to a gene. CDR3 sequence: CASSRGTGLWDEQFF. The DNA of the CDR3 is TGCGCCAGCAGTCGAGGGACAGGTCTTTGGGATGAGCAGTTCTTC. The full variable domain, completed using reference TRBV5-1 and TRBJ2-1, is KAGVTQTPRYLIKTRGQQVTLSCSPISGHRSVSWYQQTPGQGLQFLFEYFSETQRNKGNFPGRFSGRQFSNSRSEMNVSTLELGDSALYLCASSRGTGLWDEQFFGPGTRLTVL.

This clonotype was observed a handful of times. This chain uses TRBV10-2 with TRBJ1-5; the D gene is possibly TRBD1 (6 bases). This CDR3 is built from 14 residues. V was cut by 8 bases and J by 3 bases, with 14 bases left in between. CDR1 and CDR2 from the germline V gene are WSHSY and SAAADI. The CDR3 loop is CASQGHGNNQPQHF. The CDR3 bases are TGCGCCAGCCAGGGACACGGCAACAATCAGCCCCAGCATTTT.

This clonotype was seen many times. V and J are TRBV5-1 and TRBJ2-2, with 7 bases fitting TRBD2. Germline V lookup: CDR1 SGHRS, CDR2 YFSETQ. With V trimmed by 2 bases and J by 0 bases, 4 bases remained unmatched. The length of the CDR3 is 16 residues. CDR3 DNA: TGCGCCAGCAGCTTACGGGAGGTCCCGAACACCGGGGAGCTGTTTTTT. Its translation is CASSLREVPNTGELFF.

The V and J genes are TRBV20-1 and TRBJ2-1, with D perhaps TRBD1 or TRBD2 (5 bases each). The V end lost 5 bases, the J end lost 10 bases, and 12 bases lay between the germline ends. This CDR3 is 11 amino acids long. Germline assignment: CDR1 DFQATT and CDR2 SNEGSKA (reference sequence). The CDR3 reads CSASDGTEQFF. The CDR3 DNA reads TGCAGTGCTTCGGACGGGACGGAGCAGTTCTTC.

In this sample, this clonotype turned up a few times. V usage is TRBV27 and J usage is TRBJ2-7, with D perhaps matching TRBD1 (6 bases). In germline, CDR1 is MNHEY, CDR2 SMNVEV (reference sequence). Trimming left V 1 base short and J 7 bases short, with 23 bases between. CDR3 length equals 17 residues. In nucleotides, the CDR3 is TGTGCCAGCAGTTTATTCCCCAGGCCCGACAGGTTAGTTGAGCAGTACTTC. Its translation: CASSLFPRPDRLVEQYF.

This clonotype was seen a handful of times. V usage is TRBV7-2 and J usage is TRBJ1-2, with 7 bases lining up with TRBD1. CDR3 size: 14 residues. CDR1 SGHTA and CDR2 FQGNSA come from the germline V gene. V lost 5 bases to trimming and J lost 7 bases; unmatched junction nucleotides: 10. The CDR3: CASSPAGRGGGYTF. In DNA, the CDR3 is TGTGCCAGCAGCCCCGCGGGCAGGGGGGGTGGCTACACCTTC.

This clonotype was counted many times. J is TRBJ2-7 and V is TRBV5-1; 8 bases are a match to TRBD2. Trimming removed 4 bases from V and 5 bases from J; junction bases left unmatched: 5. Germline CDR1 and CDR2: SGHRS and YFSETQ. CDR3 length: 13 residues. This CDR3 reads CASSLGGGDEQYF. CDR3 bases: TGCGCCAGCAGCCTCGGGGGGGGCGACGAGCAGTACTTC.